These T cell receptor beta chains were read from a single sample in a study of PD-1 blockade in classical Hodgkin lymphoma. Only in-frame clones appear in the TCRdb table, and some are missing; sequencing was by immunoSEQ multiplex PCR. Among roughly 90,000 clones listed, about 83% were seen once. Source: peripheral blood mononuclear cells (PBMCs), taken before the fourth cycle of nivolumab. The receptors shown here come from a human donor with classical Hodgkin lymphoma. CDR3s include the opening cysteine and the closing phenylalanine or tryptophan. Fields, in order: CDR3 length, J gene, clone size, D gene, V gene, CDR3 protein, CDR3 DNA. The D gene is left open where the match is weak. The size of a clone is reported for some rows only, either as once, few or many, or as a class for expanded clones.

13 | TRBJ2-1 | few | - | TRBV11-3 | CASSKGPLHEQFF | TGTGCCAGCAGCAAGGGACCCCTCCATGAGCAGTTCTTC
15 | TRBJ2-2 | - | - | TRBV19 | CASSIGAANTGELFF | TGTGCCAGTAGTATAGGGGCAGCGAACACCGGGGAGCTGTTTTTT
15 | TRBJ1-4 | - | - | TRBV5-4 | CASSPGGGTNEKLFF | TGTGCCAGCAGCCCCGGAGGGGGTACTAATGAAAAACTGTTTTTT
16 | TRBJ1-3 | - | - | TRBV9 | CASSPSDGLPGNTIYF | TGTGCCAGCAGCCCTTCTGACGGTCTACCTGGAAACACCATATATTTT
12 | TRBJ2-1 | - | - | TRBV7-2 | CASSFQVNEQFF | TGTGCCAGCAGCTTCCAGGTCAATGAGCAGTTCTTC
13 | TRBJ1-5 | few | - | TRBV6-5 | CASSGQSDQPQHF | TGTGCCAGCAGTGGACAGTCCGATCAGCCCCAGCATTTT
13 | TRBJ1-3 | - | - | TRBV10-3 | CAIMPQAGNTIYF | TGTGCCATCATGCCCCAGGCGGGAAACACCATATATTTT
13 | TRBJ1-2 | few | - | TRBV7-5 | CVRSLGTDYGYTF | TGTGTCAGAAGCCTCGGGACAGACTATGGCTACACCTTC
16 | TRBJ2-7 | - | TRBD2 | TRBV15 | CATSRDRGLADYEQYF | TGTGCCACCAGCAGAGATCGGGGACTAGCGGACTACGAGCAGTACTTC
16 | TRBJ1-1 | - | - | TRBV9 | CASSPGGSWENTEAFF | TGTGCCAGCAGCCCCGGGGGTAGTTGGGAGAACACTGAAGCTTTCTTT
14 | TRBJ2-2 | - | - | TRBV14 | CASSQEAIPGELFF | TGTGCCAGCAGCCAAGAGGCAATCCCCGGGGAGCTGTTTTTT
15 | TRBJ1-1 | - | - | TRBV19 | CASSIDPVPNTEAFF | TGTGCCAGTAGTATAGATCCCGTCCCGAACACTGAAGCTTTCTTT
17 | TRBJ1-2 | few | TRBD1 | TRBV10-3 | CAITESSGPTGIYGYTF | TGTGCCATCACCGAAAGTTCCGGTCCGACAGGGATATATGGCTACACCTTC
13 | TRBJ2-5 | - | - | TRBV5-5 | CASSFGTTETQYF | TGTGCCAGCAGCTTCGGGACAACCGAGACCCAGTACTTC
15 | TRBJ2-7 | - | TRBD2 | TRBV7-2 | CASSSGLALIYEQYF | TGTGCCAGCAGCTCGGGACTAGCGCTTATCTACGAGCAGTACTTC
12 | TRBJ2-3 | - | - | TRBV10-3 | CAISDSGDTQYF | TGTGCCATCAGTGATTCGGGAGATACGCAGTATTTT
15 | TRBJ1-3 | - | - | TRBV18 | CASSSQGDSGNTIYF | TGTGCCAGCTCATCTCAGGGTGACTCTGGAAACACCATATATTTT
14 | TRBJ2-2 | - | TRBD2 | TRBV29-1 | CSVEKREYTGELFF | TGCAGCGTTGAAAAGCGGGAGTACACCGGGGAGCTGTTTTTT
12 | TRBJ2-5 | - | - | TRBV2 | CASSVRGETQYF | TGTGCCAGCAGTGTTCGAGGGGAGACCCAGTACTTC
14 | TRBJ1-3 | - | - | TRBV6-5 | CASSYRGSGNTIYF | TGTGCCAGCAGTTACCGAGGCTCTGGAAACACCATATATTTT
13 | TRBJ2-7 | - | - | TRBV5-8 | CASRRTFSYEQYF | TGTGCCAGCAGACGGACTTTTTCCTACGAGCAGTACTTC
13 | TRBJ1-4 | - | - | TRBV10-3 | CAISEGRNEKLFF | TGTGCCATCAGTGAAGGCCGTAATGAAAAACTGTTTTTT
13 | TRBJ1-2 | - | - | TRBV4-1 | CASSQVWLLGYTF | TGCGCCAGCAGCCAAGTCTGGCTTTTGGGCTACACCTTC
11 | TRBJ1-1 | - | - | TRBV28 | CASSVRREAFF | TGTGCCAGCAGTGTCCGACGTGAAGCTTTCTTT
12 | TRBJ2-7 | - | - | TRBV29-1 | CSVEGSVGEQYF | TGCAGCGTTGAAGGATCCGTTGGGGAGCAGTACTTC
13 | TRBJ2-3 | - | - | TRBV5-1 | CASSLEGGSPQYF | TGCGCCAGCAGCTTGGAAGGAGGGAGTCCGCAGTATTTT
11 | TRBJ1-1 | few | TRBD1 | TRBV5-4 | CASSYRGEAFF | TGTGCCAGCAGTTACAGGGGAGAAGCTTTCTTT
17 | TRBJ1-2 | - | - | TRBV5-6 | CASSPGGANRAGSGYTF | TGTGCCAGCAGCCCCGGGGGGGCTAACAGGGCGGGTAGTGGCTACACCTTC
13 | TRBJ2-7 | - | TRBD1 | TRBV18 | CASSRDRIYEQYF | TGTGCCAGCTCACGGGACAGAATCTACGAGCAGTACTTC
15 | TRBJ1-1 | once | - | TRBV18 | CASSPSGGSDTEAFF | TGTGCCAGCTCACCGTCCGGGGGCTCTGACACTGAAGCTTTCTTT
15 | TRBJ2-5 | - | TRBD2 | TRBV7-2 | CASSFQGGSGETQYF | TGTGCCAGCAGCTTCCAGGGAGGGTCGGGGGAGACCCAGTACTTC
13 | TRBJ2-7 | - | - | TRBV12-1 | CASSGRAGYEQYF | TGTGCCAGCAGCGGGAGGGCCGGGTACGAGCAGTACTTC
12 | TRBJ2-3 | - | - | TRBV7-6 | CASSSQGYTQYF | TGTGCCAGCAGCTCCCAGGGGTATACGCAGTATTTT
15 | TRBJ1-2 | medium-sized | - | TRBV28 | CASTPGHLGGYGYTF | TGTGCCAGCACCCCCGGACACCTCGGGGGATATGGCTACACCTTC
13 | TRBJ2-1 | - | TRBD2 | TRBV4-3 | CASSQGASGPQFF | TGCGCCAGCAGCCAAGGGGCTAGCGGACCGCAGTTCTTC
11 | TRBJ2-7 | - | - | TRBV29-1 | CSVDNLGEQYF | TGCAGCGTTGATAACTTGGGCGAGCAGTACTTC
14 | TRBJ1-1 | few | - | TRBV13 | CASSLRSLLTEAFF | TGTGCCAGCAGTTTAAGAAGCTTACTCACTGAAGCTTTCTTT
15 | TRBJ1-2 | - | - | TRBV28 | CASSLVVEGGGGYTF | TGTGCCAGCAGTTTGGTCGTCGAGGGGGGAGGAGGCTACACCTTC
17 | TRBJ2-2 | - | TRBD2 | TRBV4-2 | CASSQDLGGRPTGELFF | TGTGCCAGCAGCCAAGATTTAGGCGGGAGACCCACCGGGGAGCTGTTTTTT
16 | TRBJ2-2 | few | - | TRBV25-1 | CASSPPAPANTGELFF | TGTGCCAGCAGTCCTCCGGCGCCAGCGAACACCGGGGAGCTGTTTTTT
16 | TRBJ2-2 | - | TRBD1 | TRBV5-4 | CASRDPRTGGDGELFF | TGTGCCAGCAGAGACCCACGGACAGGGGGCGACGGGGAGCTGTTTTTT
13 | TRBJ2-2 | - | - | TRBV19 | CASSIRGDGELFF | TGTGCCAGTAGTATTCGTGGGGACGGGGAGCTGTTTTTT
16 | TRBJ1-4 | - | TRBD1 | TRBV9 | CASSLRGTGAREKLFF | TGTGCCAGCAGCCTCCGGGGGACAGGGGCAAGGGAAAAACTGTTTTTT
14 | TRBJ2-4 | - | - | TRBV10-1 | CASSEGDAKNIQYF | TGCGCCAGCAGTGAGGGGGACGCCAAAAACATTCAGTACTTC
12 | TRBJ2-7 | - | - | TRBV18 | CASSDNSYEQYF | TGTGCCAGCTCCGACAACTCCTACGAGCAGTACTTC